This T cell receptor beta chain was profiled in a study of regulatory T cells in long-lasting Graves disease (dated by TCRdb to about 2021). About the investigation overall: In the newly diagnosed Graves' disease group, patients had been taking antithyroid drugs for less than 3 months. Peripheral blood TCR sequencing and RNA sequencing compared persistent Graves' disease patients with newly diagnosed Graves' disease patients. The study was registered as a clinical trial and conducted in China. A total of roughly 35 samples were covered by TCR sequencing, comprising 13 persistent and 20 or so newly diagnosed Graves' disease patients. The research as a whole found: Only the TCR beta chain was sequenced and analyzed. TRBV28, TRBJ1-2 and TRBJ2-5 were preferentially used in persistent disease, while TRBV20-1 and TRBJ2-1 were favored in newly diagnosed disease. Compared with newly diagnosed patients, patients with persistent Graves' disease had lower TCR Shannon entropy and fewer highly expanded clones, which suggests clonal expansion. The authors noted that the small sample size was a limitation that may lower accuracy. A larger number of public clonotypes was shared among persistent patients (about 2,700) than among newly diagnosed patients (around 870). Only peripheral blood was studied, because thyroid tissue, the primary lesion, was inaccessible.

The time point label of this sample denotes: newly diagnosed GD, antithyroid drugs for less than 3 months. RNA was extracted from PBMCs in TRIzol for both TCR sequencing and RNA sequencing. The diagnosis of Graves' disease followed American Thyroid Association guidelines. Patients were recruited from an endocrinology department in Xi'an, China. Each patient gave approximately 9.7 milliliters of peripheral blood, collected in an EDTA anticoagulant tube. Ficoll Paque Plus density gradient separation was used to isolate PBMCs, and no further T cell sorting was done. An Agilent 2100 Bioanalyzer and agarose gel were used to check RNA quality, while a NanoDrop 2000 measured RNA concentration. The receptor library was made with multiplex PCR. Sequencing used an Illumina HiSeq 4000. To build TCR beta libraries, CDR3 regions were amplified by Arm-PCR using iRepertoire HTBI primers. Before sequencing, the PCR products went through gel purification. The authors processed their data as follows. Gene usage analysis of CDR3 amino acid clonotypes used the 60 to 75 TRBV and some 15 TRBJ segments found across samples. COPE and FqMerger were used to merge the filtered high-quality paired reads into contigs. BLAST was used to align contigs to IMGT TRBV, TRBD and TRBJ reference genes, with CDR3 defined following IMGT. Any clonotype with a frequency above 0.1% was classified as a highly expanded clone. Shannon entropy served as the measure of repertoire diversity, while the Gini coefficient captured V-J evenness. Public clonotypes were defined as clonotypes shared by more than one individual. TCRdb itself trimmed the public reads at Q25 with fastp, ran MiXCR and retained productive beta chains. Identical CDR3 protein sequences are pooled into one entry, listed with their most common genes and DNA. The V and J calls shown here were made by TCRdb, not taken from the authors' results. In all, the sample holds a few hundred thousand distinct CDR3 sequences, and roughly 17% of those were seen once. The top ten hold around 20% of the sample.

The sample holds many counts of this clonotype. The clone's antigen remains unknown. No much larger clonotype is one base removed from it; base qualities were not supplied. Trimming costs V 8 bases and J 3 bases, and their ends lie 7 bases apart. From the cysteine through the phenylalanine, the CDR3 covers 11 amino acids. The only DNA kept is the CDR3, 33 bases in frame from the first base. The germline V gene provides CDR1 ENHRY and CDR2 SYGVKD. The data also belong to a second study, concerning T cells in Graves' hyperthyroidism and ophthalmopathy. The second publication reports: A patient counted as having stable Graves' hyperthyroidism if no progression to ophthalmopathy occurred over 18 months of follow-up. The hyperthyroidism patients were between 18 and 65 years old and newly diagnosed, with a disease duration of less than 2 months. Patients with uncontrolled infections, other autoimmune diseases, pregnancy or lactation were excluded. Diagnoses relied on clinical symptoms, serum thyroxine and TRAb, thyroid ultrasound and orbital computed tomography. The TCR CDR3 was subjected to a first round of RT-PCR using the HTBI primer set and the Qiagen OneStep RT-PCR kit. Most expanded thyroid clonotypes (frequency above 0.001) were also detected in blood, suggesting blood repertoires may reflect thyroid immune responses. A 13 V-J signature model separated ophthalmopathy from stable hyperthyroidism, with around 90% sensitivity and about 81% specificity in cross-validation and 80%/75% in testing. In validation, progression to ophthalmopathy was predicted by the model with 70.59% sensitivity and about 72% specificity, a median of roughly six months before onset. To identify TCR V-J signatures that set the groups apart, the researchers used a discovery cohort of more than 95 patients, made up of about 44 with Graves' ophthalmopathy and 57 with stable Graves' hyperthyroidism. Prospective prediction of ophthalmopathy was tested in an independent validation cohort of 18 to 20 hyperthyroidism patients and 15 to 17 patients who later progressed to ophthalmopathy. The roughly 100 discovery patients were randomly split 7:3 into training and test sets. The study also compared thyroid tissue and blood T-cell repertoires from about six Graves' hyperthyroidism patients. Once sampling was done, hyperthyroidism patients were given methimazole at a starting dose of 30 mg daily, whereas ophthalmopathy patients were given high-dose intravenous methylprednisolone. Libraries were constructed in a second round of multiplex PCR, after which size selection and purification were performed. Sequencing of the libraries was done on an Illumina HiSeq2000 using paired-end 100 bp reads. Raw data were processed with SOAPnuke, discarding reads with adapters, uncalled bases, mean Phred below 15, or no exact constant-primer or identifier match. COPE v1.2.5 was used to merge high-quality paired reads, and clonotypes were defined as unique nucleotide sequences. MiTCR v1.1 was used to align clonotypes to the IMGT TRBV, TRBD and TRBJ reference segments. Analysis was restricted to V-J combinations with a frequency above 0.0001, which covered roughly 99% of repertoires. The TCS score was defined as F50 (clonal expansion) divided by E x V (chaos), with BLOSUM62-based TCRdist calculated between CDR3 peptides within each V-J. Welch's t-statistics and random forest reduced fewer than 600 V-J features to some 14, which were used in a naive Bayes classifier (R e1071). Sample size was not statistically predetermined, and investigators were not blinded to group allocation. According to the paper, TCR Vbeta CDR3 sequencing was carried out on about 140 peripheral blood samples, which came from fewer than 50 ophthalmopathy, about 75 hyperthyroidism and approximately 17 progressor patients.

This sample comprised peripheral blood mononuclear cells (PBMCs), obtained at new diagnosis, from a patient treated with antithyroid drugs. The chain uses TRBV10-3 and TRBJ1-1; the D gene assignment is ambiguous. The sequence was obtained from a young woman with Graves disease. Donor details come from another sample of the same person, matched by shared clones. The CDR3 reads CAIGLDTEAFF. At the DNA level, the sequence is TGTGCCATCGGGCTCGACACTGAAGCTTTCTTT.